The 7 T cell receptor beta chains in this list originate from one sample, sequenced in a study of cytomegalovirus exposure and HLA in healthy donors. The PCR ran on 60 Vbeta and 13 Jbeta primers. TCRdb's table, derived via immunoSEQ multiplex PCR, lists solely in-frame clones and lacks some. The data hold some 140,000 clones, with 80% observed a single time. Input material: PBMCs. The receptors originated from a man aged 25 to 40 in good health.

This clone was seen once. J is TRBJ2-5 and V is TRBV18, with D perhaps matching TRBD2 (6 bases). The ends were cut back, 4 bases at V and 5 bases at J, with 20 bases in the middle. Germline assignment: CDR1 KGHSH and CDR2 LQKENI. This CDR3 contains 16 residues. The CDR3 spells CASSRVGSQTRETQYF. DNA for the CDR3: TGTGCCAGCTCACGGGTCGGGAGCCAGACCCGGGAGACCCAGTACTTC.

This chain joins TRBV28 and TRBJ1-6; D call uncertain. This CDR3 has 15 residues. Germline V CDR1 and CDR2: MDHEN, SYDVKM. The germline V and J ends were trimmed by 3 bases and 0 bases, with 6 bases remaining between them. The CDR3 sequence is CASSLEGSYNSPLHF. The DNA of the CDR3 is TGTGCCAGCAGTTTGGAGGGCTCCTATAATTCACCCCTCCACTTT.

A single count supports this clone. The genes are TRBV25-1 and TRBJ1-5; D is perhaps TRBD1 (5 bases). The CDR3 sequence is 14 residues long. The V and J ends lost 9 bases and 1 base respectively, with 13 bases between them. Germline assignment: CDR1 MGHDK and CDR2 SYGVNS. The CDR3 sequence: CASQPGGSNQPQHF. The CDR3 DNA reads as TGTGCCAGTCAACCGGGGGGGAGCAATCAGCCCCAGCATTTT.

V is TRBV4-1 and J is TRBJ1-2; D is perhaps TRBD1 (6 bases). Germline CDR1 and CDR2: MGHRA and YSYEKL. V was pared by 3 bases and J by 8 bases, with 19 bases between. This CDR3 contains 15 residues. The CDR3 sequence is CASSHPTGLVRGYTF. The CDR3 DNA follows: TGCGCCAGCAGCCACCCGACAGGCCTAGTCAGGGGCTACACCTTC.

The chain combines TRBV6-6 with TRBJ1-5; 9 bases fit TRBD1. Germline assignment: CDR1 MNHNY and CDR2 SVGAGI (reference sequence). The CDR3 is made up of 15 amino acids. The trim removed 8 bases at V and 9 bases at J, leaving 14 bases unmatched. CDR3 nucleotide sequence: TGTGCCAGCCGAAAAGTAACAGGGGGCAAGGGGCCCCAGCATTTT. Protein sequence: CASRKVTGGKGPQHF.

The chain recombines TRBV7-9 with TRBJ2-3; 10 nucleotides agree with TRBD2. The CDR3 extends over 16 amino acids. Germline CDR1 and CDR2: SEHNR and FQNEAQ (reference sequence). V was pared by 5 bases and J by 4 bases, with 9 bases of the junction left unmatched. The DNA of the CDR3 is TGTGCCAGCAGCCCCGACGTAGCGGGAGGCGCAGATACGCAGTATTTT. Translating it yields CASSPDVAGGADTQYF.

This chain uses TRBV11-1 with TRBJ2-1; 8 bases match TRBD1. This CDR3 is built from 15 residues. The trim removed 5 bases at V and 4 bases at J, leaving 7 bases unmatched. Germline CDR1 and CDR2: SGHAT and FQDESV (reference sequence). The CDR3 DNA follows: TGTGCCAGCAGCCCAATGACAGGGGAGTACAATGAGCAGTTCTTC. It translates to CASSPMTGEYNEQFF.